This is a list of T cell receptor beta chains from one sample in a study of blood T cell repertoires in COVID-19. Assay used: immunoSEQ multiplex PCR; TCRdb lists only in-frame clones, some missing. In the table there are tens of thousands of clones, about 80% of which are singletons. The sequenced sample consisted of peripheral blood. The receptors here all came from a man in his 70s with acute or convalescent COVID-19. CDR3s include the opening cysteine and the closing phenylalanine or tryptophan. D genes are given only for firm matches. Clone size is given for some rows only: seen once, a few or many times, or a class if the clone is expanded.

clone size	V gene	D gene	J gene	CDR3 protein	CDR3 DNA
NA	TRBV5-1	TRBD1	TRBJ2-5	CASSARDRGQETQYF	TGCGCCAGCAGCGCCCGGGACAGGGGGCAGGAGACCCAGTACTTC
once	TRBV27	NA	TRBJ2-2	CASSFYTGELFF	TGTGCCAGCAGTTTCTACACCGGGGAGCTGTTTTTT
NA	TRBV5-1	NA	TRBJ2-7	CASSLDSTSYEQYF	TGCGCCAGCAGCTTAGACAGCACATCCTACGAGCAGTACTTC
NA	TRBV14	TRBD1	TRBJ2-7	CASSHRQGVRGEQYF	TGTGCCAGCAGCCACCGACAGGGTGTACGAGGGGAGCAGTACTTC
NA	TRBV30	NA	TRBJ2-5	CAWSRERTKAETQYF	TGTGCCTGGAGTAGGGAGCGCACCAAGGCAGAGACCCAGTACTTC
NA	TRBV19	TRBD1	TRBJ1-5	CASSPRDRGGFEPQHF	TGTGCCAGTAGTCCCCGGGACAGAGGGGGTTTCGAGCCCCAGCATTTT
NA	TRBV2	NA	TRBJ1-5	CASSDWLGVAQPQHF	TGTGCCAGCAGTGATTGGTTAGGGGTGGCACAGCCCCAGCATTTT
NA	TRBV10-3	TRBD1	TRBJ2-2	CAISLARQGVNTGELFF	TGTGCCATCAGCCTCGCCCGACAGGGGGTGAACACCGGGGAGCTGTTTTTT
NA	TRBV2	TRBD2	TRBJ2-3	CASKGLAGDKGGTDTQYF	TGTGCCAGCAAGGGACTAGCGGGAGATAAGGGTGGCACAGATACGCAGTATTTT
NA	TRBV6-2/TRBV6-3	NA	TRBJ2-1	CASSPNIAAYSYNEQFF	TGTGCCAGCAGTCCCAACATAGCGGCTTACTCCTACAATGAGCAGTTCTTC
NA	TRBV5-1	NA	TRBJ2-1	CASSLQARLVNEQFF	TGCGCCAGCAGCTTACAAGCTAGATTGGTGAATGAGCAGTTCTTC
once	TRBV27	NA	TRBJ1-6	CASSFEVRRSPLHF	TGTGCCAGCAGTTTTGAAGTACGGCGGTCACCCCTCCACTTT
once	TRBV28	NA	TRBJ1-2	CASSVGYGYTF	TGTGCCAGCAGTGTCGGCTATGGCTACACCTTC
NA	TRBV25-1	TRBD1	TRBJ1-5	CASSEAGGRDQPQHF	TGTGCCAGCAGTGAAGCAGGGGGCCGGGATCAGCCCCAGCATTTT
NA	TRBV10-1	NA	TRBJ1-2	CASSEPGQLYGYTF	TGCGCCAGCAGTGAACCCGGACAGCTCTATGGCTACACCTTC
NA	TRBV7-8	TRBD1	TRBJ1-4	CASSFPGTGDEKLFF	TGTGCCAGCAGCTTCCCCGGGACAGGGGATGAAAAACTGTTTTTT
NA	TRBV19	TRBD1	TRBJ1-2	CASLEQGKGNYGYTF	TGTGCCAGTCTAGAACAGGGGAAGGGTAACTATGGCTACACCTTC
NA	TRBV6-2/TRBV6-3	TRBD2	TRBJ2-1	CASSYGGLANEQFF	TGTGCCAGCAGTTACGGAGGACTAGCCAATGAGCAGTTCTTC
NA	TRBV4-3	NA	TRBJ1-1	CASSQVNSFEAFF	TGCGCCAGCAGCCAAGTGAACAGCTTTGAAGCTTTCTTT
NA	TRBV28	NA	TRBJ1-1	CASSLGRPHEAFF	TGTGCCAGCAGTTTAGGCAGGCCTCATGAAGCTTTCTTT
NA	TRBV6-5	NA	TRBJ1-2	CASHRSQDGYTF	TGTGCCAGCCACAGGTCACAGGATGGCTACACCTTC
NA	TRBV21-1	NA	TRBJ2-5	CASSKAVRDRGPKTQYF	TGTGCCAGCAGCAAAGCCGTCAGGGACAGGGGGCCAAAGACCCAGTACTTC
NA	TRBV7-2	NA	TRBJ1-4	CASSQRGLRDEKLFF	TGTGCCAGCAGCCAAAGAGGGCTTAGGGATGAAAAACTGTTTTTT
NA	TRBV6-6	TRBD1	TRBJ1-5	CASSPDRGITSNQPQHF	TGTGCCAGCAGTCCGGACAGGGGGATTACAAGCAATCAGCCCCAGCATTTT
NA	TRBV28	NA	TRBJ1-5	CASSRQASVNQPQHF	TGTGCCAGCAGTCGACAAGCCTCGGTCAATCAGCCCCAGCATTTT
NA	TRBV7-9	TRBD1	TRBJ1-6	CASSLKRTGEGSPLHF	TGTGCCAGCAGCTTAAAGCGGACAGGGGAAGGTTCACCCCTCCACTTT
once	TRBV7-9	TRBD1	TRBJ1-4	CASSLGGGATNEKLFF	TGTGCCAGCAGCTTAGGAGGGGGCGCAACTAATGAAAAACTGTTTTTT
NA	TRBV3-1/TRBV3-2	NA	TRBJ1-6	CASSQGQNNSPLHF	TGTGCCAGCAGCCAAGGACAGAATAATTCACCCCTCCACTTT
once	TRBV12-3/TRBV12-4	NA	TRBJ1-4	CASSFREGSKLFF	TGTGCCAGCAGTTTCCGGGAAGGGTCAAAACTGTTTTTT
NA	TRBV7-2	NA	TRBJ1-4	CASSLHQGNEKLFF	TGTGCCAGCAGCTTACACCAGGGTAATGAAAAACTGTTTTTT
NA	TRBV3-1/TRBV3-2	NA	TRBJ2-5	CASSQEYKTQYF	TGTGCCAGCAGCCAAGAATACAAGACCCAGTACTTC
NA	TRBV19	NA	TRBJ1-5	CASSNPGKGLQPQHF	TGTGCCAGTAGTAACCCAGGGAAGGGCCTTCAGCCCCAGCATTTT
NA	TRBV7-2	TRBD2	TRBJ2-2	CASSSGLAGGGGELFF	TGTGCCAGCAGCTCAGGACTAGCGGGAGGGGGAGGGGAGCTGTTTTTT
once	TRBV9	NA	TRBJ1-1	CASSAPSGRQGRNTEAFF	TGTGCCAGCAGCGCCCCATCGGGTCGGCAGGGGCGGAACACTGAAGCTTTCTTT
NA	TRBV27	TRBD1	TRBJ2-7	CASRGQGSYEQYF	TGTGCCAGCCGGGGACAGGGTTCCTACGAGCAGTACTTC
NA	TRBV9	TRBD2	TRBJ2-7	CASSVDPGTNSYEQYF	TGTGCCAGCAGCGTTGACCCCGGGACTAACTCCTACGAGCAGTACTTC
NA	TRBV2	TRBD1	TRBJ2-5	CASSIGTGQETQYF	TGTGCCAGCAGCATCGGGACAGGTCAAGAGACCCAGTACTTC
few	TRBV4-3	TRBD1	TRBJ2-1	CASSQSSRGNEQFF	TGCGCCAGCAGCCAATCATCCAGGGGGAATGAGCAGTTCTTC
NA	TRBV13	NA	TRBJ2-3	CASSLVRAADTDTQYF	TGTGCCAGCAGCTTAGTTAGAGCAGCGGATACAGATACGCAGTATTTT
NA	TRBV24-1	TRBD1	TRBJ2-1	CATSDKDRVNEQFF	TGTGCCACCAGTGATAAAGACAGGGTTAATGAGCAGTTCTTC
NA	TRBV28	NA	TRBJ2-7	CASSPKRYKPTSYEQYF	TGTGCCAGCAGTCCCAAGAGGTACAAACCAACCTCCTACGAGCAGTACTTC
NA	TRBV6-1	TRBD2	TRBJ2-7	CASSDVRGGRSEQYF	TGTGCCAGCAGTGACGTGCGGGGGGGGCGTAGCGAGCAGTACTTC
NA	TRBV10-3	NA	TRBJ2-2	CAMQGTNTGELFF	TGTGCCATGCAGGGGACGAACACCGGGGAGCTGTTTTTT
NA	TRBV19	TRBD1	TRBJ2-6	CASSAAGGLGSGANVLTF	TGTGCCAGTAGTGCAGCAGGGGGCTTGGGCTCTGGGGCCAACGTCCTGACTTTC
few	TRBV7-8	TRBD1	TRBJ1-5	CASSLVFRRQGLNQPQHF	TGTGCCAGCAGCTTAGTTTTCCGGAGACAGGGTTTAAATCAGCCCCAGCATTTT
NA	TRBV6-2/TRBV6-3	TRBD2	TRBJ2-1	CASSYLAGGQSEQFF	TGTGCCAGCAGTTACCTAGCGGGAGGGCAAAGTGAGCAGTTCTTC
few	TRBV2	TRBD1	TRBJ1-5	CASSEGGTGRQPQHF	TGTGCCAGCAGTGAAGGGGGGACAGGGCGGCAGCCCCAGCATTTT
NA	TRBV19	TRBD1	TRBJ1-3	CASSPGQGTGNTIYF	TGTGCCAGTAGTCCCGGACAGGGAACTGGAAACACCATATATTTT
NA	TRBV29-1	NA	TRBJ1-2	CSVLRTGGGYTF	TGCAGCGTTTTACGGACCGGGGGGGGCTACACCTTC
NA	TRBV14	TRBD2	TRBJ2-1	CASSRGGSGFRNEQFF	TGTGCCAGCAGCCGGGGAGGTAGCGGGTTTAGGAATGAGCAGTTCTTC
NA	TRBV15	NA	TRBJ1-6	CATSKKLAGRASSFNSPLHF	TGTGCCACCAGCAAAAAGTTGGCCGGCAGGGCCTCCTCCTTTAATTCACCCCTCCACTTT